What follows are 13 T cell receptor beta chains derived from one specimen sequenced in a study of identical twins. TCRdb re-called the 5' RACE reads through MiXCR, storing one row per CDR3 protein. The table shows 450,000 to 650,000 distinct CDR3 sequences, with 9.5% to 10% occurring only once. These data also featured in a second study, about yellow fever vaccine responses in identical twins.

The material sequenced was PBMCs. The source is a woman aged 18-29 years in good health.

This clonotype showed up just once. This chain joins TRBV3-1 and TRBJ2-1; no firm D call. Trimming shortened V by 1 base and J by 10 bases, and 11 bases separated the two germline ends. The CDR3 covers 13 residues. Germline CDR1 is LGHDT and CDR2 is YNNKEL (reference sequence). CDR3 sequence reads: CASSQGSTPEQFF. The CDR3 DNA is TGTGCCAGCAGCCAAGGGTCCACCCCGGAGCAGTTCTTC.

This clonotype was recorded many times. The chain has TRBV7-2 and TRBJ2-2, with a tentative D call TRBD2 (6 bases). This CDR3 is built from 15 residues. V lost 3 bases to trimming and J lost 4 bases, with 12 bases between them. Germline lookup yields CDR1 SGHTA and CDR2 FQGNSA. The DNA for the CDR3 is TGTGCCAGCAGCTTGATCGCCGGGGGCACCGGGGAGCTGTTTTTT. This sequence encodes CASSLIAGGTGELFF.

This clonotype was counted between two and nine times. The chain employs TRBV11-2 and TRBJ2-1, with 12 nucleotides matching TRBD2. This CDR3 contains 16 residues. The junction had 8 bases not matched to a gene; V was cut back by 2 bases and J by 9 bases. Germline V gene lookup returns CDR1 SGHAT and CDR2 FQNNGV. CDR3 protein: CASSLISSGRAGEQFF. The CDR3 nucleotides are TGTGCCAGCAGCTTAATATCTAGCGGGAGGGCGGGTGAGCAGTTCTTC.

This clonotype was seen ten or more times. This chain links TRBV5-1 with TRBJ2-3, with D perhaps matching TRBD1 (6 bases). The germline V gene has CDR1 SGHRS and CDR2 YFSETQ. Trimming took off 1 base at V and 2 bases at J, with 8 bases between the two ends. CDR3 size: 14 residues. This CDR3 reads CASSLQGLTDTQYF. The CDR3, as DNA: TGCGCCAGCAGCTTGCAGGGGCTCACAGATACGCAGTATTTT.

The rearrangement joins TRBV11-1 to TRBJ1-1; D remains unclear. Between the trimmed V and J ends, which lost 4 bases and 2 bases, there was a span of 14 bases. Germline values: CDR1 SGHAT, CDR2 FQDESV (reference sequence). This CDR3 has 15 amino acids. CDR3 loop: CASSYRESGNTEAFF. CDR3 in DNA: TGTGCCAGCAGCTACCGGGAGTCAGGAAACACTGAAGCTTTCTTT.

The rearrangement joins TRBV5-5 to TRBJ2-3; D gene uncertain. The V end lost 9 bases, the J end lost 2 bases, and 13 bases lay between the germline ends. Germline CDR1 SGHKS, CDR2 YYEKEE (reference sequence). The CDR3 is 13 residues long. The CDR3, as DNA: TGTGCCATGGGCCCTGGGCTCACAGATACGCAGTATTTT. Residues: CAMGPGLTDTQYF.

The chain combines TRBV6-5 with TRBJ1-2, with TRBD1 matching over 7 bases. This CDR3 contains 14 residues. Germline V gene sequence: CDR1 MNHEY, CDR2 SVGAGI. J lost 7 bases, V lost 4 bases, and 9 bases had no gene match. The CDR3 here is CASSSADRVGGYTF. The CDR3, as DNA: TGTGCCAGCAGTTCCGCCGACAGGGTCGGTGGCTACACCTTC.

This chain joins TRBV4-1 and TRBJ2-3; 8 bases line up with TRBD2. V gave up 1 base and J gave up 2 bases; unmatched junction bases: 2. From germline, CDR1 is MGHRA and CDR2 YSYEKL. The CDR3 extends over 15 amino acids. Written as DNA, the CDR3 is TGCGCCAGCAGCCAAGTACTAGCGGCCACAGATACGCAGTATTTT. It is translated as CASSQVLAATDTQYF.

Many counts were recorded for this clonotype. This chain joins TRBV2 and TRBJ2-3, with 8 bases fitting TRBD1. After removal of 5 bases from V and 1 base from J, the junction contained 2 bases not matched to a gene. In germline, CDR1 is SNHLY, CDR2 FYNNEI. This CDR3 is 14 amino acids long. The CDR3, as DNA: TGTGCCAGCAGTCAGGGGGCAGGCACAGATACGCAGTATTTT. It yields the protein CASSQGAGTDTQYF.

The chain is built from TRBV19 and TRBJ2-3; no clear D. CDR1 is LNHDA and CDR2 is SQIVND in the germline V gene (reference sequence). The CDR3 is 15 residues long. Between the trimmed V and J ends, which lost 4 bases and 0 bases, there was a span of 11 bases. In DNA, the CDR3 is TGTGCCAGTAGTACCACTTTAGCCAGCACAGATACGCAGTATTTT. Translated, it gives CASSTTLASTDTQYF. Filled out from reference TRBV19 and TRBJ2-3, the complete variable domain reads DGGITQSPKYLFRKEGQNVTLSCEQNLNHDAMYWYRQDPGQGLRLIYYSQIVNDFQKGDIAEGYSVSREKKESFPLTVTSAQKNPTAFYLCASSTTLASTDTQYFGPGTRLTVL.

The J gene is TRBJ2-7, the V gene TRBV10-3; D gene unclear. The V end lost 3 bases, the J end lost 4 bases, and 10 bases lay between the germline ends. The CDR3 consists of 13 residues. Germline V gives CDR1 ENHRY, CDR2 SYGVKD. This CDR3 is CAISEGPGYEQYF. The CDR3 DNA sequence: TGTGCCATCAGTGAAGGACCCGGGTACGAGCAGTACTTC.

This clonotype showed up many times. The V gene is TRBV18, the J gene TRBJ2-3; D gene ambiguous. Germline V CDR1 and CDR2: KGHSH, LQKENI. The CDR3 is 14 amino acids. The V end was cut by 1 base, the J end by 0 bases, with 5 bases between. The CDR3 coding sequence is TGTGCCAGCTCACCACTCCCTAGCACAGATACGCAGTATTTT. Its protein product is CASSPLPSTDTQYF.

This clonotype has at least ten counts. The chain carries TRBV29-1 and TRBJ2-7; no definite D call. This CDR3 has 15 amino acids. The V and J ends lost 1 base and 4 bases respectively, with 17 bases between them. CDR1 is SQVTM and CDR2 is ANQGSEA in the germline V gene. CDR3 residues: CSVEVIAGRAYEQYF. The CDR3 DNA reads TGCAGCGTTGAAGTAATAGCCGGTAGGGCTTACGAGCAGTACTTC.